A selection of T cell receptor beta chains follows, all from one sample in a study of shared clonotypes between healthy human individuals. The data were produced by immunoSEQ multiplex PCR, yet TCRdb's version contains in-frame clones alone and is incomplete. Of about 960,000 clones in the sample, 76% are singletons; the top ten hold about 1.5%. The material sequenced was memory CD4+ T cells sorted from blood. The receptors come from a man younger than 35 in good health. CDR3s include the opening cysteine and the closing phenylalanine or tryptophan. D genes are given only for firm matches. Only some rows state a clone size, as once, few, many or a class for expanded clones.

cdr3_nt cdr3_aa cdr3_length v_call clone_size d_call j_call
TGTGCCAGCAGCGTAGTGAGTTTCCATGAGCAGTTCTTC CASSVVSFHEQFF 13 TRBV9 - - TRBJ2-1
TGTGCCCAGGCAGACTCTGGAAACACCATATATTTT CAQADSGNTIYF 12 TRBV30 - - TRBJ1-3
TGTGCCAGCTCACCCCCGGGGACTGGAAACACCATATATTTT CASSPPGTGNTIYF 14 TRBV18 - - TRBJ1-3
TGTGCCATCAGTGAGGACAGGTTCTACGAGCAGTACTTC CAISEDRFYEQYF 13 TRBV10-3 - - TRBJ2-7
TGTGCCTGGTCTAGCGGGAGGGGATACGAGCAGTACTTC CAWSSGRGYEQYF 13 TRBV30 once TRBD2 TRBJ2-7
TGTGCCAGCAGTCCGGGACAGAATCAGCCCCAGCATTTT CASSPGQNQPQHF 13 TRBV11-1 few TRBD1 TRBJ1-5
TGTGCCAGCAGCTTGGCTGGGACTCAAGAGACCCAGTACTTC CASSLAGTQETQYF 14 TRBV5-4 few - TRBJ2-5
TGTGCCAGCAGCACTGGGCTCACAGATCCGTATAATTCACCCCTCCACTTT CASSTGLTDPYNSPLHF 17 TRBV11-2 - - TRBJ1-6
- CASSPTFQVLNTGELFF 17 TRBV5-8 - - TRBJ2-2
TGTGCCAGCAGCCCCACTAGCGGGGGGGCGTCCTACGAGCAGTACTTC CASSPTSGGASYEQYF 16 TRBV4-2 - TRBD2 TRBJ2-7
TGTGCCAGCAGCTCTGATATCGGAGCTTTCTTT CASSSDIGAFF 11 TRBV7-9 - - TRBJ1-1
TGTGCCAGCTCACCACTTCAGGTCTCTGGAAACACCATATATTTT CASSPLQVSGNTIYF 15 TRBV18 few - TRBJ1-3
TGCGCCAGCAGCCAAGAGAGAGGTGGAGGCAACACCGGGGAGCTGTTTTTT CASSQERGGGNTGELFF 17 TRBV4-3 - - TRBJ2-2
TGTGCCAGCAGCCTCGACAGGGGGAACACTGAAGCTTTCTTT CASSLDRGNTEAFF 14 TRBV7-3 many TRBD1 TRBJ1-1
TGTGCCAGCAGCTTAGCGACTAGCGGGAGGGGTTACAATGAGCAGTTCTTC CASSLATSGRGYNEQFF 17 TRBV7-2 - TRBD2 TRBJ2-1
TGTGCCAGCTCACCACCCGCCCAGGGTGGTGGCTACACCTTC CASSPPAQGGGYTF 14 TRBV18 - - TRBJ1-2
TGTGCCAGCAGCCTTGGAATGGCGAACACTGAAGCTTTCTTT CASSLGMANTEAFF 14 TRBV2 - - TRBJ1-1
TGTGCCAGCAGCCTTCCCGGACAGGGCAATGAAAAACTGTTTTTT CASSLPGQGNEKLFF 15 TRBV5-4 - TRBD1 TRBJ1-4
TGTGCCAGCAGCCCCGGGGGAGCGAGCTCCTACGAGCAGTACTTC CASSPGGASSYEQYF 15 TRBV7-9 - - TRBJ2-7
TGCGCCAGCAGCTTGCGAGAAACGAACACCGGGGAGCTGTTTTTT CASSLRETNTGELFF 15 TRBV5-1 many - TRBJ2-2
TGTGCCAGCAGTTTGCGGGGGGCGAAGACCCAGTACTTC CASSLRGAKTQYF 13 TRBV28 - TRBD2 TRBJ2-5
TGTGCCAGCAGGTCATCCGGGACGATTGGGACCGGGGAGCTGTTTTTT CASRSSGTIGTGELFF 16 TRBV7-8 few - TRBJ2-2
TGTGCCTGGAGAATGGGGTTAGATGGCTACACCTTC CAWRMGLDGYTF 12 TRBV30 - - TRBJ1-2
TGCGCCAGCAGCTCTAACCAAGAGACCCAGTACTTC CASSSNQETQYF 12 TRBV5-1 - - TRBJ2-5
TGCAGCGGGGCTAGCGGACTCTACAATGAGCAGTTCTTC CSGASGLYNEQFF 13 TRBV29-1 - TRBD2 TRBJ2-1
TGTGCCAGCAGCTTAATATTCGGGGTAGGAGATACGCAGTATTTT CASSLIFGVGDTQYF 15 TRBV7-2 - - TRBJ2-3
TGTGCCAGCAGCCGTTCGGAGGACAGGGGAAGTGAAAAACTGTTTTTT CASSRSEDRGSEKLFF 16 TRBV11-1 - TRBD1 TRBJ1-4
TGTGCCAGCAGCTGGGACTCGTACGAGCAGTACTTC CASSWDSYEQYF 12 TRBV2 - - TRBJ2-7
TGCGCCAGCAGTCGACAGGAACTTAATTCACCCCTCCACTTT CASSRQELNSPLHF 14 TRBV5-1 few - TRBJ1-6
TGCGCCAGCAGCTTGCTTATCCTTACGGATAGCACAGATACGCAGTATTTT CASSLLILTDSTDTQYF 17 TRBV5-1 - - TRBJ2-3
TGTGCCAGCAGCCCGGACAGGCGTTCCTACGAGCAGTACTTC CASSPDRRSYEQYF 14 TRBV7-9 - TRBD1 TRBJ2-7
TGTGCCAGCAGTCCTGACAGAAACTATGGCTACACCTTC CASSPDRNYGYTF 13 TRBV7-2 - - TRBJ1-2
TGTGCCAGCAGCGAGACTACTAGACAGGATCTCAATGATACGCAGTATTTT CASSETTRQDLNDTQYF 17 TRBV9 once - TRBJ2-3
TGCAGTGCCGCGTTGGGTGGCTACACCTTC CSAALGGYTF 10 TRBV20-1 - - TRBJ1-2
TGTGCCAGCAGCCCGACTAGCGGTAACTCCTACGAGCAGTACTTC CASSPTSGNSYEQYF 15 TRBV4-2 - TRBD2 TRBJ2-7
TGTGCCAGCTCCGGACAGGGCTCCTACAATGAGCAGTTCTTC CASSGQGSYNEQFF 14 TRBV18 - TRBD1 TRBJ2-1
TGTGCCAGCAGTTTAGCCAGGAATTCACCCCTCCACTTT CASSLARNSPLHF 13 TRBV28 - - TRBJ1-6
TGTGCCAGCAGCTTAGGGTCGGCGGGAGGGCTCTACAATGAGCAGTTCTTC CASSLGSAGGLYNEQFF 17 TRBV11-3 - TRBD2 TRBJ2-1
TGTGCCAGCTCACCAGGTGCAGGGACTGGGGCCAACGTCCTGACTTTC CASSPGAGTGANVLTF 16 TRBV18 few - TRBJ2-6
TGTGCCAGCAGCTATAACAGGGGGCGAAGGACTGAAGCTTTCTTT CASSYNRGRRTEAFF 15 TRBV5-6 - TRBD1 TRBJ1-1
TGCGCCAGCAGCCTCCAACAGGGGCAGTACGAGCAGTACTTC CASSLQQGQYEQYF 14 TRBV4-1 - TRBD1 TRBJ2-7
TGCGCCAGCAGCGTTGGGGACACTGAAGCTTTCTTT CASSVGDTEAFF 12 TRBV5-1 once - TRBJ1-1
TGTGCCAGCAGCGTAGGGGCGCGGGGCTATGGCTACACCTTC CASSVGARGYGYTF 14 TRBV9 - - TRBJ1-2
TGTGCTAGCAGCTTCTCTTCTAATCGGGGACAGGTTTTGAGCTCCTACGAGCAGTACTTC CASSFSSNRGQVLSSYEQYF 20 TRBV7-7 - TRBD1 TRBJ2-7
TGTGCCAGCAGCTTGCTATTCACAGATACGCAGTATTTT CASSLLFTDTQYF 13 TRBV7-2 - - TRBJ2-3
TGCGCCAGCAGCTTAGTAACAGGGTTGAACACTGAAGCTTTCTTT CASSLVTGLNTEAFF 15 TRBV5-1 - - TRBJ1-1
TGTGCCAGCAGCTCCGGGACTAGCGGCGACAATGAGCAGTTCTTC CASSSGTSGDNEQFF 15 TRBV9 - TRBD2 TRBJ2-1
TGTGCCAGTTCTCGCAGACAGGAGAACACTGAAGCTTTCTTT CASSRRQENTEAFF 14 TRBV6-5 - - TRBJ1-1
TGTGCCAGCAGCTTTTCTGGGGTCTTAAACATTCAGTACTTC CASSFSGVLNIQYF 14 TRBV5-5 - - TRBJ2-4
TGTGCCAGCAGTTTTTCCGGGACAAGGCAATATGGCTACACCTTC CASSFSGTRQYGYTF 15 TRBV27 - - TRBJ1-2
TGTGCCACCGCAGGGACTAATTCACCCCTCCACTTT CATAGTNSPLHF 12 TRBV2 few - TRBJ1-6
TGTGCCAGCAGTTACCGGGACAGGGTGAATCAGCCCCAGCATTTT CASSYRDRVNQPQHF 15 TRBV6-5 - TRBD1 TRBJ1-5
TGTGCCAGCTCACCCCCCGGGTACACCCACTACGAGCAGTACTTC CASSPPGYTHYEQYF 15 TRBV18 - - TRBJ2-7